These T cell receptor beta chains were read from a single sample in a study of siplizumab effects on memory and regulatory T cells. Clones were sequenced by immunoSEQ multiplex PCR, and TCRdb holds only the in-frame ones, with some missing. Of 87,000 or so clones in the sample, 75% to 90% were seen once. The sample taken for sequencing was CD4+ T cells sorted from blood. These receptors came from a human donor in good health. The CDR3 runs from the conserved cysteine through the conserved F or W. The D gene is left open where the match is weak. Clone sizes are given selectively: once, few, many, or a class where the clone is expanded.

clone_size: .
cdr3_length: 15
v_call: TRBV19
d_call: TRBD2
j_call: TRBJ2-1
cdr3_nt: TGTGCCAGTACGCGTAGCGGGAGAGTGAACAATGAGCAGTTCTTC
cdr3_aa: CASTRSGRVNNEQFF

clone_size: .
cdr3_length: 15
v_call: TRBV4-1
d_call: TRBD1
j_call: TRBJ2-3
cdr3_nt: TGCGCCAGCAGCCAAACGGACAGGTCCACAGATACGCAGTATTTT
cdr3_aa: CASSQTDRSTDTQYF

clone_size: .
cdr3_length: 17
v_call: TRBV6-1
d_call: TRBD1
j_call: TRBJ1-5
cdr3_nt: TGTGCCAGCAGTGAAGTCCCGGACAGGGCCTTAAATCAGCCCCAGCATTTT
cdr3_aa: CASSEVPDRALNQPQHF

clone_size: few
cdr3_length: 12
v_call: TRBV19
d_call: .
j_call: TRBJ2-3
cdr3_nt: TGTGCCAGTAGTCCATCTAGGGATACGCAGTATTTT
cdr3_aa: CASSPSRDTQYF

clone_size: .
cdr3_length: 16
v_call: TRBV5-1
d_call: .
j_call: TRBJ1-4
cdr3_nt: TGCGCCAGCAGCCCTTTATGGACAGCAACTAATGAAAAACTGTTTTTT
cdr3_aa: CASSPLWTATNEKLFF

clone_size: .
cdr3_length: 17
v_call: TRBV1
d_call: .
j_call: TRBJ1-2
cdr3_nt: TGCACCAGCAGCCAAGAGTGTTCGGGCCGTTCTAACTATGGCTACACCTTC
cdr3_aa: CTSSQECSGRSNYGYTF

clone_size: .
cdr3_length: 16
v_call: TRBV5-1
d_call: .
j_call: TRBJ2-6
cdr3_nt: TGCGCCAGCAGCTGGGGACGGAGCTCTGGGGCCAACGTCCTGACTTTC
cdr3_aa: CASSWGRSSGANVLTF

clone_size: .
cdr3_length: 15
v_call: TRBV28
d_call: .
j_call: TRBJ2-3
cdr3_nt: TGTGCCAGCAGTTTCGTCGGCAGGGGTTCAGATACGCAGTATTTT
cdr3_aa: CASSFVGRGSDTQYF

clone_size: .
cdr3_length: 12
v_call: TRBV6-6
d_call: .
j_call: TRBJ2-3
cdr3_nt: TGTGCCAGCGCGCCCGGCACAGATACGCAGTATTTT
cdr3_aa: CASAPGTDTQYF

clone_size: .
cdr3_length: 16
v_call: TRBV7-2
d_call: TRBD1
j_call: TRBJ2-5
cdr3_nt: TGTGCCGGCAGCACAAGACCCTCAGGGGGCGGAGAGACCCAGTACTTC
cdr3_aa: CAGSTRPSGGGETQYF

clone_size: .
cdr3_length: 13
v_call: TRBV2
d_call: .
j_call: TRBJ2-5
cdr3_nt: TGTGCCAGCAGCAACGACAGACAAGAGACCCAGTACTTC
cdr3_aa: CASSNDRQETQYF

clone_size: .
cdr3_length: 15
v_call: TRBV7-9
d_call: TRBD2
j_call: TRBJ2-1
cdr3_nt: TGTGCCAGCAGCTGGGGGGGACTAGTCGGGCATGAGCAGTTCTTC
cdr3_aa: CASSWGGLVGHEQFF

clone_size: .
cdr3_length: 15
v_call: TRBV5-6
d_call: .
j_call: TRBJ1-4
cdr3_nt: TGTGCCAGCAGCACGCCCGGGCGGGAGGATGAAAAACTGTTTTTT
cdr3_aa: CASSTPGREDEKLFF

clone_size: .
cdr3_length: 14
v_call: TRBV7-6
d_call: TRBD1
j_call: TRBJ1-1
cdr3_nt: TGTGCCAGCAGCCAGGACAGGGGAGGGACTGAAGCTTTCTTT
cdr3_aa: CASSQDRGGTEAFF

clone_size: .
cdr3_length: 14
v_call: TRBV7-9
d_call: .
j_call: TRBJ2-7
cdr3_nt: TGTGCCAGCGCCTTATGGACACGCTCCTACGAGCAGTACTTC
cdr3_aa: CASALWTRSYEQYF

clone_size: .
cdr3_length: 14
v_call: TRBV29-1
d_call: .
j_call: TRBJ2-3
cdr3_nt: TGCAGCGTTGAAGTGGGTCAGGGCACAGATACGCAGTATTTT
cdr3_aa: CSVEVGQGTDTQYF

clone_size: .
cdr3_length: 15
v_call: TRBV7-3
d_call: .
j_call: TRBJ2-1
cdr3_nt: TGTGCCAGCAGCTTGGGCCCCTCAGGATACAATGAGCAGTTCTTC
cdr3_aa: CASSLGPSGYNEQFF

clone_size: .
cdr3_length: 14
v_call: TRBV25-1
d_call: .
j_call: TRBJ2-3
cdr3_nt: TGTGCCAGCAAGAGGCCGGGGAGCACAGATACGCAGTATTTT
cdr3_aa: CASKRPGSTDTQYF

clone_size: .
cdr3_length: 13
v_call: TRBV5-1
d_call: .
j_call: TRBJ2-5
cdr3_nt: TGCGCCAGCAGCTTGGCCCCCCAAGAGACCCAGTACTTC
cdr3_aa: CASSLAPQETQYF

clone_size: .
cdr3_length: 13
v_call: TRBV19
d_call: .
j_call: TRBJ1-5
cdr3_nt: TGTGCCAGTAGTATAAGGGGTTCTCAGCCCCAGCATTTT
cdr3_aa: CASSIRGSQPQHF

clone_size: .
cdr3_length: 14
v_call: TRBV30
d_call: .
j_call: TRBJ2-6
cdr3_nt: TGTGCCTGGAGCACATCTTCTGGGGCCAACGTCCTGACTTTC
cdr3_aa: CAWSTSSGANVLTF

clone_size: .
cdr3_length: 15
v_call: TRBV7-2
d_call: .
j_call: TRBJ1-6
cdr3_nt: TGTGCCAGCAGCCAGTCGGGCCCTTATAATTCACCCCTCCACTTT
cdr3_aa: CASSQSGPYNSPLHF

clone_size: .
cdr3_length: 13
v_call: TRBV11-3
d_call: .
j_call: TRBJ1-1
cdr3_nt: TGTGCCAGCAGCTTACTGAGGAACACTGAAGCTTTCTTT
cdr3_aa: CASSLLRNTEAFF

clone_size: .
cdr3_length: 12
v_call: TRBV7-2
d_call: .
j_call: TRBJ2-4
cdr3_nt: TGTGCCAGCAGCTTAACCAAAAACATTCAGTACTTC
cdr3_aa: CASSLTKNIQYF

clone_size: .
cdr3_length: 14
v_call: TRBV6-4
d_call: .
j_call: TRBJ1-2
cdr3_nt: TGTGCCAGCAGTGACTGGTCAAAAGGGAGTGGCTACACCTTC
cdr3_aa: CASSDWSKGSGYTF

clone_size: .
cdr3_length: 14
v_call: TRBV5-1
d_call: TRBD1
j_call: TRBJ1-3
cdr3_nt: TGCGCCAGCAGCTTTCAGGGGGATGGGAACACCATATATTTT
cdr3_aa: CASSFQGDGNTIYF

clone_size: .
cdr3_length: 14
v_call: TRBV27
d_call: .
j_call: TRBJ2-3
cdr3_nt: TGTGCCAGCAGTTTGAGGGCAGGGTCAGATACGCAGTATTTT
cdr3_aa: CASSLRAGSDTQYF

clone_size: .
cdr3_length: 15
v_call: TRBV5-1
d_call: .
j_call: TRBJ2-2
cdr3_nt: TGCGCCAGCAGCTCGGGGACCGCGAACACCGGGGAGCTGTTTTTT
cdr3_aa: CASSSGTANTGELFF

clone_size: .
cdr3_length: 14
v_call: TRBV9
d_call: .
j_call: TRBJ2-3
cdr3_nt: TGTGCCAGCAGCGTAGGAGTTGGAGCAGATACGCAGTATTTT
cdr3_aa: CASSVGVGADTQYF

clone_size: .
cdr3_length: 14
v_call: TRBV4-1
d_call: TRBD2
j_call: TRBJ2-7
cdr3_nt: TGCGCCAGCAGCCAAGTAGCGGGAGCTGACGAGCAGTACTTC
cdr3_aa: CASSQVAGADEQYF

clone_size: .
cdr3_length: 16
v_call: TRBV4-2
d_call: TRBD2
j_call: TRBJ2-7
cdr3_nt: TGTGCCAGCAGCCAAGCCCCCACTAGCGGAGCCTACGAGCAGTACTTC
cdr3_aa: CASSQAPTSGAYEQYF

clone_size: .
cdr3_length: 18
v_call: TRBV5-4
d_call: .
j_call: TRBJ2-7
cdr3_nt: TGTGCCAGCAGCGTAGGTCCGCTGGGTGGAGCGAAGAATTACGAGCAGTACTTC
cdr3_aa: CASSVGPLGGAKNYEQYF

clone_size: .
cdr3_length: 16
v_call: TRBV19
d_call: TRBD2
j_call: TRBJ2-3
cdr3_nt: TGTGCCAGTAGTATGGTTAGCGGGAGTAGCACAGATACGCAGTATTTT
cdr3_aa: CASSMVSGSSTDTQYF

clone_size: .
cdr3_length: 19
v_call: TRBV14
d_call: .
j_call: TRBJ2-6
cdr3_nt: TGTGCCAGCAGCCAAGAAGAGGGAACTTGGCGCTCTGGGGCCAACGTCCTGACTTTC
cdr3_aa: CASSQEEGTWRSGANVLTF

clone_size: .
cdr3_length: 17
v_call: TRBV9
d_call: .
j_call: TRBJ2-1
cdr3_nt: TGTGCCAGCAGCCCACGGATGCAGGGGGGGTCCTACAATGAGCAGTTCTTC
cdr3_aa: CASSPRMQGGSYNEQFF

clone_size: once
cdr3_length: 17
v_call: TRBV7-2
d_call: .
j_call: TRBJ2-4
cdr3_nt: TGTGCCAGCAGCTTAAACAGGGCCGCCCCCCAAGGGTACATTCAGTACTTC
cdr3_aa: CASSLNRAAPQGYIQYF

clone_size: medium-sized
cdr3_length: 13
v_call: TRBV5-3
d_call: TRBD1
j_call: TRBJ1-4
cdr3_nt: TGTGCCAGCTTCGGGACAGCTAATGAAAAACTGTTTTTT
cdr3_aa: CASFGTANEKLFF

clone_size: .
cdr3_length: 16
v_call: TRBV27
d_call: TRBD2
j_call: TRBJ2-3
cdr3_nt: TGTGCCAGCAGTTTACGGGGTCGGGAGGTCACAGATACGCAGTATTTT
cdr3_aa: CASSLRGREVTDTQYF

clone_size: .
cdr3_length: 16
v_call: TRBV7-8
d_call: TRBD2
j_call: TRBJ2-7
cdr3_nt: TGTGCCAGCAGCTTAGTGTCTAGCGGGCTCTCCTACGAGCAGTACTTC
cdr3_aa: CASSLVSSGLSYEQYF

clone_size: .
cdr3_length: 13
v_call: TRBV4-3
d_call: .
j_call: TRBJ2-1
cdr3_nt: TGCGCCAGCAGCCTTGGTGGTCACAATGAGCAGTTCTTC
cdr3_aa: CASSLGGHNEQFF